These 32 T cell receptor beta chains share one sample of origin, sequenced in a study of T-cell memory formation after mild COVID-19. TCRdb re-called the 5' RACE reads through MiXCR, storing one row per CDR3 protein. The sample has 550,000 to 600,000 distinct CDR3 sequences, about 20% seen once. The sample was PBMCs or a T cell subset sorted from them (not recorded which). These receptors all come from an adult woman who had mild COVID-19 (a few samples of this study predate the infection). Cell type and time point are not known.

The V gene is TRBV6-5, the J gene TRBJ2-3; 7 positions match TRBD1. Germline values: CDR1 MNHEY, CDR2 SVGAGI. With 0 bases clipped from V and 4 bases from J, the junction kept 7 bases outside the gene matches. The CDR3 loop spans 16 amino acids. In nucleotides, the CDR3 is TGTGCCAGCAGTTACTCAAGGGGGCCGACCGCAGATACGCAGTATTTT. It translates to CASSYSRGPTADTQYF.

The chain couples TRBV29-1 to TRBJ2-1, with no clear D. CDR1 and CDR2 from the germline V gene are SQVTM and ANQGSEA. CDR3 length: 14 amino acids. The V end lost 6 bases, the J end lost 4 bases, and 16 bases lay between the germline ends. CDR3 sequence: CSVVRLTSYNEQFF. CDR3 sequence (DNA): TGCAGCGTCGTAAGGCTAACCTCATACAATGAGCAGTTCTTC.

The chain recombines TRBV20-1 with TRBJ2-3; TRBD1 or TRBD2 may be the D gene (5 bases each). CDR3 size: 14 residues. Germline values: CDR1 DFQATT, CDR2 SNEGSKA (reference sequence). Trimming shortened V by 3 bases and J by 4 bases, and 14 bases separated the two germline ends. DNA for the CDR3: TGCAGTGCTAGTCGGGGCGCTTCGGCAGATACGCAGTATTTT. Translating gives CSASRGASADTQYF.

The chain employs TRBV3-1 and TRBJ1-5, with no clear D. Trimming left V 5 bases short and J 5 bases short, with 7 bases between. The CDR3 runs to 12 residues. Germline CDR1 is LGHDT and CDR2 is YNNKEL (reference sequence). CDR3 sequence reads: CASSFRYQPQHF. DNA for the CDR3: TGTGCCAGCAGCTTCCGATATCAGCCCCAGCATTTT.

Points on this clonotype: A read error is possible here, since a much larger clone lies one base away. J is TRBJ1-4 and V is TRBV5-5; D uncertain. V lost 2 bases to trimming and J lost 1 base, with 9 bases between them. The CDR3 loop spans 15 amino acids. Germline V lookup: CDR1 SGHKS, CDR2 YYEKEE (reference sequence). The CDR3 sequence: CASSLSRGTNEKLFF. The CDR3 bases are TGTGCCAGCAGCTTATCCCGGGGAACTAATGAAAAACTGTTTTTT.

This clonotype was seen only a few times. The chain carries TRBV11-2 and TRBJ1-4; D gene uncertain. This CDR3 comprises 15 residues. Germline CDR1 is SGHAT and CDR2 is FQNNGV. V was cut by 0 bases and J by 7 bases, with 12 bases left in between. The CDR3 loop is CASSLDSGFGEKLFF. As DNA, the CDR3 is TGTGCCAGCAGCTTAGATTCCGGGTTCGGTGAAAAACTGTTTTTT.

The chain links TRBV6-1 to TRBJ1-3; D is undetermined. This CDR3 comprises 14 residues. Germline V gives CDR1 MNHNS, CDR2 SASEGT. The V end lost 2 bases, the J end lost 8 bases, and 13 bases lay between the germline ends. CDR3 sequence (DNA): TGTGCCAGCAGTGAATCTGGGGAACTAGACACCATATATTTT. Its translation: CASSESGELDTIYF.

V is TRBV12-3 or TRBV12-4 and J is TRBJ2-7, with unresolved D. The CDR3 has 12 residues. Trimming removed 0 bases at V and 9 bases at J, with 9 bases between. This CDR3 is CASSLALIRQYF. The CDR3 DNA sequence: TGTGCCAGCAGTTTAGCCTTGATAAGGCAGTACTTC.

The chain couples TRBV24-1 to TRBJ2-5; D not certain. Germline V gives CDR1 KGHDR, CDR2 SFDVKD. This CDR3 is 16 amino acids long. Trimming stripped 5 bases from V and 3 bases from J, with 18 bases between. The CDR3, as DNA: TGTGCCACCAGTGCGTCGCCAGGTACTCTCGAAGAGACCCAGTACTTC. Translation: CATSASPGTLEETQYF.

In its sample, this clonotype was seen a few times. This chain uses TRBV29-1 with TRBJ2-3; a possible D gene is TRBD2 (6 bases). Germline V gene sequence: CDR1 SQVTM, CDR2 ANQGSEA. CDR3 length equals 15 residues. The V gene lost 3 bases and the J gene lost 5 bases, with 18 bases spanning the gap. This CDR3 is CSVEDAGTPEDTQYF. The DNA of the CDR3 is TGCAGCGTTGAGGATGCGGGGACGCCGGAAGATACGCAGTATTTT.

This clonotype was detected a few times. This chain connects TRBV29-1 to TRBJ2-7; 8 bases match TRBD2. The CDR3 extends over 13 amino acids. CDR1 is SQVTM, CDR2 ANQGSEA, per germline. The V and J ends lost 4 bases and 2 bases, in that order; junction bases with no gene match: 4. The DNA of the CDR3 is TGCAGCGTTGGGGCGGGGGGCCCCTACGAGCAGTACTTC. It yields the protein CSVGAGGPYEQYF.

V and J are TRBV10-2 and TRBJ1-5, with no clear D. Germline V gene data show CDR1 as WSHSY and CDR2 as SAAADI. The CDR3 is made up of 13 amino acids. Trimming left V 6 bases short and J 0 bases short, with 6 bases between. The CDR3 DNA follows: TGCGCCAGCAGGGACGGTAGCAATCAGCCCCAGCATTTT. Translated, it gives CASRDGSNQPQHF.

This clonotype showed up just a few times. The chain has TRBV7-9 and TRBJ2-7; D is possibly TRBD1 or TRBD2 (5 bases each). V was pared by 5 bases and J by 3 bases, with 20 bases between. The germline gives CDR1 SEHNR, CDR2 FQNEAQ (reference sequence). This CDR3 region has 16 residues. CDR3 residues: CASSPVVGAGSYEQYF. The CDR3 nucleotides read TGTGCCAGCAGCCCCGTAGTGGGAGCAGGGAGCTACGAGCAGTACTTC.

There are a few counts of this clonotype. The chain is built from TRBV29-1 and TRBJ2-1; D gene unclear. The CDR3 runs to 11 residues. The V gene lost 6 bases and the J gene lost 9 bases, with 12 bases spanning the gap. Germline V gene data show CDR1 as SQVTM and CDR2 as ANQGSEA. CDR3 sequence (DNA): TGCAGCGTGAACCTTTCGGGTGAGCAGTTCTTC. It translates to CSVNLSGEQFF.

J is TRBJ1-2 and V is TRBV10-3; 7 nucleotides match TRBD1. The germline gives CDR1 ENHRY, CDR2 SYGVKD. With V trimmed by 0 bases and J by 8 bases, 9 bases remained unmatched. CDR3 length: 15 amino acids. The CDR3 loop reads CAISESPQGVLGYTF. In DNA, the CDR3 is TGTGCCATCAGTGAGTCGCCCCAGGGGGTCTTAGGCTACACCTTC.

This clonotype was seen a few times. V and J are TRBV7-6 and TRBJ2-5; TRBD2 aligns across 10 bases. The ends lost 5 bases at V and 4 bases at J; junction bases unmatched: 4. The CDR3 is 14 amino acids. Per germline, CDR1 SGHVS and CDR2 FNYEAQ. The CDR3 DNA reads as TGTGCCAGCAGCCGTAGCGGGGGGCCAGAGACCCAGTACTTC. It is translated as CASSRSGGPETQYF.

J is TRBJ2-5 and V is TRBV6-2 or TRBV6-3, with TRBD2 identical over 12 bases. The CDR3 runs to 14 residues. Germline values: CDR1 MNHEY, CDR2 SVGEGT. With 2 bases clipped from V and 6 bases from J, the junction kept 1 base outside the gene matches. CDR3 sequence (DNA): TGTGCCAGCAGTTACGGGACTAGCGGGCAGACCCAGTACTTC. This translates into CASSYGTSGQTQYF.

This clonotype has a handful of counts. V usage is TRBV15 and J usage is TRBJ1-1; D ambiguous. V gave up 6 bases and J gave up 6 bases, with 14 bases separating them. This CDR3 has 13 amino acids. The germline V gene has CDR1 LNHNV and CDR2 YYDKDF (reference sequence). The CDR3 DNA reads TGTGCCACCAGGGACCTCATTAGGGCTGAAGCTTTCTTT. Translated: CATRDLIRAEAFF.

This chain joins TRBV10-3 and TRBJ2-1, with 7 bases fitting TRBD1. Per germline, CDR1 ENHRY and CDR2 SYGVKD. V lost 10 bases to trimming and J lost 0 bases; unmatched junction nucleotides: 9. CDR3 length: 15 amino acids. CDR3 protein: CATEGQKSSYNEQFF. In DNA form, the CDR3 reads TGTGCCACCGAGGGACAGAAGAGCTCCTACAATGAGCAGTTCTTC.

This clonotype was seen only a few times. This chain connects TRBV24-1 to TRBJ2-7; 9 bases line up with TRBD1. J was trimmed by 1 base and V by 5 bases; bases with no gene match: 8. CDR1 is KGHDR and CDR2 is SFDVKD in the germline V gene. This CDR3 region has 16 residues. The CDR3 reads CATSGPPGQGSYEQYF. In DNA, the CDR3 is TGTGCCACCAGTGGTCCTCCGGGACAGGGATCCTACGAGCAGTACTTC.

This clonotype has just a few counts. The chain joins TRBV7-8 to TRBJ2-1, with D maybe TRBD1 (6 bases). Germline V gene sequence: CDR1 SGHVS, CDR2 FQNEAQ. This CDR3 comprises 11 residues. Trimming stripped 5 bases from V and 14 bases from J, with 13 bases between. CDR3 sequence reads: CASSLRQVKFF. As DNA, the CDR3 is TGTGCCAGCAGCCTGAGACAGGTGAAGTTCTTC.

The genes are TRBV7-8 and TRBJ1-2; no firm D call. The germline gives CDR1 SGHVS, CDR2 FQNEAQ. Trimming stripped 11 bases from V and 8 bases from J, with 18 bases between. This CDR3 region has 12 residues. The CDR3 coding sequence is TGTGCCGGCCTAGGTCCAGGATCCGGCTACACCTTC. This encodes CAGLGPGSGYTF.

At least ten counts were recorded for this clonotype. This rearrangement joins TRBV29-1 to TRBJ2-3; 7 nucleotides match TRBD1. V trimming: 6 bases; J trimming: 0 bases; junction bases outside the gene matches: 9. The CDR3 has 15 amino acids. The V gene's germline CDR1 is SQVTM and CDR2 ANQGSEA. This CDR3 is CSVAEGTASTDTQYF. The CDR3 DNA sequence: TGCAGCGTAGCAGAGGGGACAGCCAGCACAGATACGCAGTATTTT.

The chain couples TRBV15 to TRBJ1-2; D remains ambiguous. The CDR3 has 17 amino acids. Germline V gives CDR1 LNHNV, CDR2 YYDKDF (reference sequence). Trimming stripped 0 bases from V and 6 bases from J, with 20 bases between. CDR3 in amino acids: CATSRDRGSTRAHGYTF. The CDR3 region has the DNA TGTGCCACCAGCAGAGATCGAGGCAGTACCCGGGCCCATGGCTACACCTTC.

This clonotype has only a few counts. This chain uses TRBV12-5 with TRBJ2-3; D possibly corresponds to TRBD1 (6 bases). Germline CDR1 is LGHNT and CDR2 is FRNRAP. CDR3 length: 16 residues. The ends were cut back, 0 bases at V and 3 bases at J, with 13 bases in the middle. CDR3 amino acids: CASGLVPGAVTDTQYF. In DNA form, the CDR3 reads TGTGCTAGTGGTTTGGTTCCAGGGGCGGTAACAGATACGCAGTATTTT. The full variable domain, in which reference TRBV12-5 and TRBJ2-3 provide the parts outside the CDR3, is DARVTQTPRHKVTEMGQEVTMRCQPILGHNTVFWYRQTMMQGLELLAYFRNRAPLDDSGMPKDRFSAEMPDATLATLKIQPSEPRDSAVYFCASGLVPGAVTDTQYFGPGTRLTVL.

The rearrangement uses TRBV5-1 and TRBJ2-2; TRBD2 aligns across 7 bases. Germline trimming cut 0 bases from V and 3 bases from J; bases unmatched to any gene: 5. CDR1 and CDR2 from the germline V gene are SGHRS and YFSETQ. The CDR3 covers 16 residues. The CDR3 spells CASSLVAGVDTGELFF. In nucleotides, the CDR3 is TGCGCCAGCAGCTTGGTCGCGGGAGTGGACACCGGGGAGCTGTTTTTT.

CDR3: CASSNLAGGPNEQFF. CDR3 bases: TGTGCCAGCAGCAACCTAGCGGGAGGGCCTAATGAGCAGTTCTTC. The J gene is TRBJ2-1, the V gene TRBV7-3, with TRBD2 identical over 12 bases. The V and J ends lost 5 bases and 7 bases, in that order; junction bases with no gene match: 6. CDR3 length: 15 amino acids. The germline CDR1 and CDR2 sequences are SGHTA and FQGTGA.

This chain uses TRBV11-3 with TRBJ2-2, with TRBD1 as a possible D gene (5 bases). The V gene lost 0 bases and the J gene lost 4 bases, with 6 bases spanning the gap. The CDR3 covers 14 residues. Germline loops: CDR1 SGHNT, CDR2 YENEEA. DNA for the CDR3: TGTGCCAGCAGCTTAGAGGACACCACCGGGGAGCTGTTTTTT. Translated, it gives CASSLEDTTGELFF.

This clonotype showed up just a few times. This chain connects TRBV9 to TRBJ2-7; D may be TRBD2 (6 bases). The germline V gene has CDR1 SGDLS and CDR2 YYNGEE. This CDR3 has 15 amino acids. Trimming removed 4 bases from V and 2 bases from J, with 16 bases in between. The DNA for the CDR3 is TGTGCCAGCAGCCCCCCGGGGCGGGACCCCTACGAGCAGTACTTC. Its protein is CASSPPGRDPYEQYF.

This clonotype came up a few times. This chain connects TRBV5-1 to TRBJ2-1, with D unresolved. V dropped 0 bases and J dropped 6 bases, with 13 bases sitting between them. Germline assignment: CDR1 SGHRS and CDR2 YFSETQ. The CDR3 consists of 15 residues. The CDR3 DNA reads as TGCGCCAGCAGCTTGGAGTGGCTAGACGCCAATGAGCAGTTCTTC. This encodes CASSLEWLDANEQFF.

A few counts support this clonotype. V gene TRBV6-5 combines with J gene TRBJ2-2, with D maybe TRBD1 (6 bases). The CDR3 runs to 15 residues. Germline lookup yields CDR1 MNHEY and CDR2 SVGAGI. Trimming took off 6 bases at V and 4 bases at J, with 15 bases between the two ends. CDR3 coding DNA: TGTGCCAGCAGCAACAGGGTCCTCGGCACCGGGGAGCTGTTTTTT. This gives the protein CASSNRVLGTGELFF.

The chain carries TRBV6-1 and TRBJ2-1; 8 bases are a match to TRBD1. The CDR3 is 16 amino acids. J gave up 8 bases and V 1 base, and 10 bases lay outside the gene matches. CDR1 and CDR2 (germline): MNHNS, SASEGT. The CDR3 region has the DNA TGTGCCAGCAGTGAAGGGGACAGGCCTTTGTATTATGAGCAGTTCTTC. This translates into CASSEGDRPLYYEQFF.